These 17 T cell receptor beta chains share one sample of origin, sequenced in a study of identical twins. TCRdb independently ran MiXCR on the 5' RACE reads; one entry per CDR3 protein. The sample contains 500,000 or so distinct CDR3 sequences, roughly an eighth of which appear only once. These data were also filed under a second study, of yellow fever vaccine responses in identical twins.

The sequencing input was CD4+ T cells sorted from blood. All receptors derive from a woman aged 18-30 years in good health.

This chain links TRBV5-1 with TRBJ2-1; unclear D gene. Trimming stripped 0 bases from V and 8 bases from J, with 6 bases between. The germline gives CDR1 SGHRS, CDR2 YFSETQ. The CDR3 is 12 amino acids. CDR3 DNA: TGCGCCAGCAGCTTGGCCTTCGATGAGCAGTTCTTC. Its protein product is CASSLAFDEQFF.

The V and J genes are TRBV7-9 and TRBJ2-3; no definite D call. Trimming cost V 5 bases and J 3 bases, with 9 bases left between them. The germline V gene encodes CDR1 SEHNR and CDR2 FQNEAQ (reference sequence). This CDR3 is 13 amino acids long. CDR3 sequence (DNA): TGTGCCAGCAGCCTTACAGCGACAGATACGCAGTATTTT. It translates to CASSLTATDTQYF.

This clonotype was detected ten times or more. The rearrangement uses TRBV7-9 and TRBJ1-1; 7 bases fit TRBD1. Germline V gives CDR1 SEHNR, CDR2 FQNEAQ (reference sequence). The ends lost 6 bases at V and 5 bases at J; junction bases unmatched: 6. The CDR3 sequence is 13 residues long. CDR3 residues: CASSRGGGTEAFF. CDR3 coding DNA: TGTGCCAGCAGTCGAGGGGGCGGGACTGAAGCTTTCTTT.

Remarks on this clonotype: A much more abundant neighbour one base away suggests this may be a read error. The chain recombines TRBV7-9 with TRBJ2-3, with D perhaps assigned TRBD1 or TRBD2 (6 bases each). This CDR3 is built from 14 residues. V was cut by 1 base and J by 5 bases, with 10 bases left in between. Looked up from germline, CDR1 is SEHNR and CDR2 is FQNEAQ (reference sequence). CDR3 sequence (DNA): TGTGCCAGCAGCTTAGGGGGGGCCGTAGATACGCAGTATTTT. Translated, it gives CASSLGGAVDTQYF.

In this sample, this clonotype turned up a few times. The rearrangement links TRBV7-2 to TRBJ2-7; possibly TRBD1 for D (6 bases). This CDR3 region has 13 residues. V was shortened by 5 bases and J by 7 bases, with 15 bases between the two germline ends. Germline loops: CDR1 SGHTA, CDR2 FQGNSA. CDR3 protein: CASSLGQSWEQYF. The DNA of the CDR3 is TGTGCCAGCAGCCTAGGACAGTCATGGGAGCAGTACTTC.

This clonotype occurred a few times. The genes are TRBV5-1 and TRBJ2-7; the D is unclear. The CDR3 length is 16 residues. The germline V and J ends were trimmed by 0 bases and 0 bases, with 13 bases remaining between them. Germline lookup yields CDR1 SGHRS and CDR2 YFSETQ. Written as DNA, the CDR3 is TGCGCCAGCAGCTTGGAATCCGGGTTAGGCTCCTACGAGCAGTACTTC. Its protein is CASSLESGLGSYEQYF.

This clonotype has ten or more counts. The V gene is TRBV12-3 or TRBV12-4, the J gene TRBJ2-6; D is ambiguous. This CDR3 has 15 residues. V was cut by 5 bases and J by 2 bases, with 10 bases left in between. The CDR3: CASSTSRTGANVLTF. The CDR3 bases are TGTGCCAGCAGTACCTCGAGGACTGGGGCCAACGTCCTGACTTTC.

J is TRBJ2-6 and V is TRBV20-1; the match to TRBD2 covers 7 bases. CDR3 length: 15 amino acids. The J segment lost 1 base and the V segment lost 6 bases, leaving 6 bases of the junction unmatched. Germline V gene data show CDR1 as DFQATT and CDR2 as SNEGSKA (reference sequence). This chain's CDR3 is CSAERRGSGANVLTF. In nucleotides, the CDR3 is TGCAGTGCAGAGAGGCGGGGGTCTGGGGCCAACGTCCTGACTTTC.

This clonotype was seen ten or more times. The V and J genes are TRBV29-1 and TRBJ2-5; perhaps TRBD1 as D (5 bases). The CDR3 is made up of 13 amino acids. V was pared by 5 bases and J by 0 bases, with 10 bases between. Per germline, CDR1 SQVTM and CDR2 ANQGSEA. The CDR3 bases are TGCAGCGTTCCTGGGGCCGACCAAGAGACCCAGTACTTC. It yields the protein CSVPGADQETQYF. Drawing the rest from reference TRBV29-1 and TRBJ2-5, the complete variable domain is SAVISQKPSRDICQRGTSLTIQCQVDSQVTMMFWYRQQPGQSLTLIATANQGSEATYESGFVIDKFPISRPNLTFSTLTVSNMSPEDSSIYLCSVPGADQETQYFGPGTRLLVL.

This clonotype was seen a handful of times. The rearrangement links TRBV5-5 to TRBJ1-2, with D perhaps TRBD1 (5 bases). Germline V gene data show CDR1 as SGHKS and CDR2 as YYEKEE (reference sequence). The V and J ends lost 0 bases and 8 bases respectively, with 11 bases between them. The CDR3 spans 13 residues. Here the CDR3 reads CASSLAGPGGYTF. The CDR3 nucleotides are TGTGCCAGCAGCTTGGCAGGGCCGGGAGGCTACACCTTC.

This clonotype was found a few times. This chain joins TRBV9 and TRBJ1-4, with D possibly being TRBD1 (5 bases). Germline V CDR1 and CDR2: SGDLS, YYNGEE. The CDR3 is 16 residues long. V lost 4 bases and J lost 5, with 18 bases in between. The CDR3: CASSPRRQTANEKLFF. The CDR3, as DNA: TGTGCCAGCAGCCCAAGGAGACAGACTGCGAATGAAAAACTGTTTTTT.

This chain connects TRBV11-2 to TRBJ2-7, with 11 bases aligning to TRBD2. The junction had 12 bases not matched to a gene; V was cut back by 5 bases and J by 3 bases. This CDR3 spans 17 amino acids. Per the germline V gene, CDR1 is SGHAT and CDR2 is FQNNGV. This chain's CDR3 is CASSTTSGVPYFYEQYF. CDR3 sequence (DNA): TGTGCCAGCAGCACGACTAGCGGGGTTCCATACTTCTACGAGCAGTACTTC.

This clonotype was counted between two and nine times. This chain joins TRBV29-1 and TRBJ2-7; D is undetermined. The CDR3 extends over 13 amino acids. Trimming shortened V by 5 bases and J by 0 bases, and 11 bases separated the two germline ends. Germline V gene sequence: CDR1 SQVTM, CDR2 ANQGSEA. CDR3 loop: CSVQNRSSYEQYF. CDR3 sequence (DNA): TGCAGCGTTCAGAACCGGAGCTCCTACGAGCAGTACTTC.

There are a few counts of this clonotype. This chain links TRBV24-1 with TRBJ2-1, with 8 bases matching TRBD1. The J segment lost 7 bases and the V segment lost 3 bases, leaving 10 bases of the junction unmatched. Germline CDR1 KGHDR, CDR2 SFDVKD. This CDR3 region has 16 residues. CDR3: CATSDADRVVSNEQFF. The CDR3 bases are TGTGCCACCAGTGATGCGGACAGGGTAGTTAGTAATGAGCAGTTCTTC.

The CDR3 is CATSDPKTAQYEQYF. For the CDR3, the DNA is TGTGCCACCAGTGATCCCAAGACAGCCCAATACGAGCAGTACTTC. This chain uses TRBV24-1 with TRBJ2-7; D might be TRBD1 (5 bases). This CDR3 is 15 amino acids long. V dropped 3 bases and J dropped 4 bases, with 15 bases sitting between them. Germline-derived CDR1 and CDR2 are KGHDR and SFDVKD.

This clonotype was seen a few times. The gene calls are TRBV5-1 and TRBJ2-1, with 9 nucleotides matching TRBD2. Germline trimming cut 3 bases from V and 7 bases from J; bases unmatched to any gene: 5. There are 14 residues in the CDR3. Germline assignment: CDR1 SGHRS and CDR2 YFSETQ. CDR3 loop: CASSWGTSKNEQFF. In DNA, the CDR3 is TGCGCCAGCAGCTGGGGGACTAGCAAAAATGAGCAGTTCTTC.

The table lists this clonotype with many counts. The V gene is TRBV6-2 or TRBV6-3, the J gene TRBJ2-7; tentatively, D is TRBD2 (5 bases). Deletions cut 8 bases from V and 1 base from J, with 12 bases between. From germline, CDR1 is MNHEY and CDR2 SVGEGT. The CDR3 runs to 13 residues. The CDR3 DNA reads TGTGCCAGCCGGGCGGACTTATCCTACGAGCAGTACTTC. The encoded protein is CASRADLSYEQYF.